This entry concerns a single TCR beta chain. Its specificity is unknown. V was clipped by 4 bases and J by 6 bases, with 10 bases between them. This CDR3 is 12 amino acids long. Looked up from germline, CDR1 is SNHLY and CDR2 is FYNNEI. These data originate in a study of PD-1 blockade in classical Hodgkin lymphoma. Study-wide findings and caveats: The study found that TCR diversity rose significantly by C4D1 in CD4+ but not CD8+ cells. Complete responders entered with baseline diversity on par with newly diagnosed patients, the results showed.

Profiling relied on immunoSEQ multiplex PCR, and the TCRdb table lists in-frame clones only, not all of them. The table records 80,000 to 95,000 clones, under 85% of them present only once. Time point: cycle 4 day 1 (C4D1), after more than five weeks of nivolumab. Relapse was seen in all patients after autologous stem cell transplantation, and brentuximab vedotin exposure was variable. This specimen consisted of peripheral blood mononuclear cells (PBMCs), obtained before the fourth cycle of nivolumab. This clonotype was obtained from a human donor with classical Hodgkin lymphoma. This chain links TRBV2 with TRBJ2-7, with D uncertain. The CDR3: CASSARGFEQYF. Written as DNA, the CDR3 is TGTGCCAGCAGTGCTCGTGGCTTCGAGCAGTACTTC.